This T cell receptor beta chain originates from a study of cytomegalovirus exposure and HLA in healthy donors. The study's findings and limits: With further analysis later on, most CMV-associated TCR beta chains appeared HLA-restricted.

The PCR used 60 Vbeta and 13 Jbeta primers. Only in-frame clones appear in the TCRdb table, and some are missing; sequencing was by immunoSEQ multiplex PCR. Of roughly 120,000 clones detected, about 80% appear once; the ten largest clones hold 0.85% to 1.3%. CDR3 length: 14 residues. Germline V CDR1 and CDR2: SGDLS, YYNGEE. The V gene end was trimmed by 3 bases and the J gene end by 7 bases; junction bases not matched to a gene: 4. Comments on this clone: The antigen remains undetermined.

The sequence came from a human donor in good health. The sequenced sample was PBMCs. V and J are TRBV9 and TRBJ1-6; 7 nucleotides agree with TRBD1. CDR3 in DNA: TGTGCCAGCAGCGAATCAGGGGGGAATTCACCCCTCCACTTT. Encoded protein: CASSESGGNSPLHF.